The TCR beta chain under discussion was sequenced for a study of T cells in Graves' hyperthyroidism and ophthalmopathy. Looking at the study overall: Peripheral blood was taken when the disease was first diagnosed, before any treatment began. Overall study results and limits: Within blood appeared most thyroid clonotypes that had expanded above 0.001.

A patient was excluded if there was uncontrolled infection, other autoimmune disease, pregnancy or lactation. Diagnostic decisions used clinical symptoms, serum thyroxine and TRAb, thyroid ultrasound and orbital computed tomography. Amplified TCR beta CDR3 regions came from RNA transcripts. The TCR CDR3 was amplified in a first-round RT-PCR using the HTBI primer set. TCRdb reanalysed the multiplex PCR reads using MiXCR and keeps one entry per CDR3 protein. The repertoire holds some 530,000 distinct CDR3 sequences, with 20% to 25% as singletons. This clonotype was observed a handful of times. Its antigen is not identified. CDR1 is SGDLS, CDR2 YYNGEE, per germline. The CDR3 runs to 15 residues. The J segment lost 2 bases and the V segment lost 2 bases, leaving 3 bases of the junction unmatched.

The sequence was collected from a woman aged 70-85 years with Graves' ophthalmopathy. Sample: blood. The J gene is TRBJ2-5, the V gene TRBV9, with TRBD2 matching 10 bases. The CDR3 sequence: CASSVGTSEQETQYF. The CDR3 nucleotides are TGTGCCAGCAGCGTCGGGACTAGCGAACAAGAGACCCAGTACTTC.